The 16 T cell receptor beta chains given below trace back to one sample, sequenced in a study of neurological immune-mediated disorders. TCRdb fed the 5' RACE reads into MiXCR, producing one record per CDR3 protein. The repertoire consists of some 37,000 distinct CDR3 sequences, with roughly an eighth occurring once and the leading ten covering 25% to 30%. Sequencing was done on a sample of PBMCs. These receptors were obtained from a woman in her forties or fifties with HTLV-1-associated myelopathy (HAM/TSP).

In its sample, this clonotype was seen many times. V is TRBV10-3 and J is TRBJ2-1; tentatively, D is TRBD2 (5 bases). CDR1 is ENHRY, CDR2 SYGVKD, per germline. The V gene lost 9 bases and the J gene lost 10 bases, with 22 bases spanning the gap. The length of the CDR3 is 14 residues. Written as DNA, the CDR3 is TGTGCCATAGGGCGGGTGAAAAGCGCCAGAGAGCAGTTCTTC. Protein: CAIGRVKSAREQFF.

This clonotype was observed many times. The rearrangement joins TRBV12-3 or TRBV12-4 to TRBJ1-5, with 7 bases identical to TRBD1. The CDR3 consists of 13 residues. J gave up 7 bases and V 6 bases, and 6 bases lay outside the gene matches. CDR3 protein: CASSQGGGQPQHF. DNA of the CDR3: TGTGCCAGCAGCCAGGGGGGCGGCCAGCCCCAGCATTTT.

Note on this clonotype: One junction end disagrees with the germline gene, perhaps due to a read error. The chain combines TRBV7-2 with TRBJ1-5; no reliable D call. In germline, CDR1 is SGHTA, CDR2 FQGNSA. The length of the CDR3 is 15 residues. The CDR3 loop is CASSLVHGRIQPQHF. The CDR3 nucleotides read TGTGCCAGCAGTTTAGTACATGGTAGGATTCAGCCCCAGCATTTT.

This clonotype was picked up many times. V gene TRBV5-1 combines with J gene TRBJ2-7; a weak D match, TRBD2 (5 bases). This CDR3 region has 14 residues. From germline, CDR1 is SGHRS and CDR2 YFSETQ. The V and J ends lost 4 bases and 2 bases respectively, with 13 bases between them. In DNA, the CDR3 is TGCGCCAGCAGCCTGCTAGGACTGGCCTACGAGCAGTACTTC. Its protein product is CASSLLGLAYEQYF.

This clonotype was seen ten or more times. This chain joins TRBV27 and TRBJ2-1; TRBD2 agrees at 8 bases. This CDR3 spans 14 amino acids. V lost 6 bases and J lost 6; bases outside the gene matches: 7. Per germline, CDR1 MNHEY and CDR2 SMNVEV (reference sequence). As DNA, the CDR3 is TGTGCCAGCAGGACGGGGGGGCCCGTCAATGAGCAGTTCTTC. Protein sequence: CASRTGGPVNEQFF.

This clonotype was observed at least ten times. This CDR3 is CASEGGVSEAFF. DNA of the CDR3: TGTGCCAGCGAGGGGGGGGTCTCTGAAGCTTTCTTT. The chain links TRBV19 to TRBJ1-1; tentatively, D is TRBD1 (6 bases). Germline V CDR1 and CDR2: LNHDA, SQIVND (reference sequence). This CDR3 has 12 residues. V was trimmed by 9 bases and J by 6 bases, leaving 14 bases between them.

Details on this clonotype: One end of the junction fails to match germline, which may point to a read error. The chain employs TRBV15 and TRBJ2-7; 7 nucleotides match TRBD1. CDR1 and CDR2 from the germline V gene are LNHNV and YYDKDF (reference sequence). This CDR3 spans 15 amino acids. CDR3 in amino acids: CATSREAGGGVEQYF. The CDR3 DNA follows: TGTGCTACCAGCAGAGAGGCAGGGGGTGGGGTCGAGCAGTACTTC.

This clonotype appeared many times. J is TRBJ1-1 and V is TRBV19, with unresolved D. The CDR3 runs 13 residues. Trimming took 5 bases from V and 4 from J, leaving 11 bases between them. Germline CDR1 reads LNHDA; CDR2 reads SQIVND (reference sequence). The CDR3 loop is CASSPRGGTEAFF. The CDR3 DNA reads TGTGCCAGTAGTCCGAGAGGCGGCACTGAAGCTTTCTTT.

This clonotype has ten or more counts. The V call is TRBV5-1, the J call TRBJ2-1, with TRBD1 identical over 8 bases. Germline CDR1 SGHRS, CDR2 YFSETQ. CDR3 size: 15 residues. Trimming removed 4 bases from V and 4 bases from J; junction bases left unmatched: 7. The CDR3 region is CASSPDRGEYNEQFF. The CDR3 bases are TGCGCCAGCAGCCCAGACAGGGGAGAGTACAATGAGCAGTTCTTC.

This clonotype was picked up many times. This sequence joins TRBV20-1 and TRBJ2-3, with 8 nucleotides matching TRBD2. This CDR3 comprises 13 residues. After removal of 6 bases from V and 3 bases from J, the junction contained 5 bases not matched to a gene. From germline, CDR1 is DFQATT and CDR2 SNEGSKA (reference sequence). CDR3 region: CSAREGGTDTQYF. CDR3 bases: TGCAGTGCCCGGGAGGGGGGGACAGATACGCAGTATTTT.

This clonotype was seen repeatedly, ten times or more. The genes are TRBV12-3 or TRBV12-4 and TRBJ1-2; 7 positions match TRBD1. V shed 5 bases and J 7 bases; nucleotides not matched to a gene: 4. The CDR3 consists of 12 residues. The CDR3 loop reads CASSPQGGGYTF. The CDR3, as DNA: TGTGCCAGCAGTCCCCAGGGGGGTGGCTACACCTTC.

At least ten counts were recorded for this clonotype. J is TRBJ2-1 and V is TRBV28; TRBD1 is a possible D gene (5 bases). Trimming removed 5 bases at V and 5 bases at J, with 16 bases between. The CDR3 is made up of 15 amino acids. Germline CDR1 MDHEN, CDR2 SYDVKM. CDR3 nucleotide sequence: TGTGCCAGCAGTACCGGGCAGCCAGGGAACAATGAGCAGTTCTTC. Its protein is CASSTGQPGNNEQFF.

This clonotype has ten or more counts. This rearrangement joins TRBV3-1 to TRBJ2-1; 7 bases match TRBD1. Per germline, CDR1 LGHDT and CDR2 YNNKEL (reference sequence). The CDR3 is 16 residues long. Losses at the gene ends were 2 bases for V and 12 bases for J; bases not matched to a gene: 16. CDR3 DNA sequence: TGTGCCAGCAGCCAAAAAATCCAGAACAGGGGTCAAGCGCAGTTCTTC. Amino acids: CASSQKIQNRGQAQFF.

This clonotype has at least ten counts. The genes are TRBV7-9 and TRBJ2-1; D ambiguous. CDR1 is SEHNR and CDR2 is FQNEAQ in the germline V gene (reference sequence). CDR3 length: 13 amino acids. V was trimmed by 5 bases and J by 5 bases, leaving 10 bases between them. The DNA for the CDR3 is TGTGCCAGCAGCCGAATTGGGGACAATGAGCAGTTCTTC. It encodes CASSRIGDNEQFF.

This chain uses TRBV5-5 with TRBJ2-5; D is perhaps TRBD1 or TRBD2 (5 bases each). V was pared by 4 bases and J by 2 bases, with 15 bases between. The germline V gene encodes CDR1 SGHKS and CDR2 YYEKEE (reference sequence). This CDR3 region has 15 residues. The CDR3 DNA is TGTGCCAGCAGCACCCCGGGACGGACTCAAGAGACCCAGTACTTC. Encoded protein: CASSTPGRTQETQYF. The full variable domain, rest sourced from reference TRBV5-5 and TRBJ2-5, is DAGVTQSPTHLIKTRGQQVTLRCSPISGHKSVSWYQQVLGQGPQFIFQYYEKEERGRGNFPDRFSARQFPNYSSELNVNALLLGDSALYLCASSTPGRTQETQYFGPGTRLLVL.

The rearrangement joins TRBV7-2 to TRBJ2-5; 9 nucleotides agree with TRBD2. J gave up 3 bases and V 1 base, and 3 bases lay outside the gene matches. This CDR3 contains 15 residues. CDR1 and CDR2 (germline): SGHTA, FQGNSA. The CDR3 sequence is CASSLGRGGEETQYF. For the CDR3, the DNA is TGTGCCAGCAGCTTAGGGCGGGGGGGCGAAGAGACCCAGTACTTC.